This T cell receptor (beta chain) was identified during a study of breast tumors, draining lymph nodes, adjacent tissues. Study-level results: Luminal-like breast cancer showed significantly higher tumor–nontumor repertoire similarity than basal-like. Tumor repertoires ranked between lymph nodes and nontumor tissue in diversity, with V and J gene preferences. Data only fit, rather than demonstrated, lymph node origin of most tumor T cells. The data were judged consistent with most tumor T cells coming from lymph node and expanding in tumor.

Samples came from axillary lymph nodes draining the breast cancer. CDR3 size: 14 residues. CDR1 is ENHRY, CDR2 SYGVKD, per germline. TCRdb redid the calling of the multiplex PCR reads with MiXCR, one entry per CDR3 protein. The sample shows about 89,000 distinct CDR3 sequences, over 25% of them seen only once. To note about this clonotype: The antigen remains undetermined. A junction boundary mismatches the germline segment, possibly from a read error.

This chain links TRBV10-3 with TRBJ1-3; D is uncertain. This TCR was recovered from a female donor with breast cancer. Some clones in this sample may be carry-over from other donors' samples. The source material was axillary lymph node tissue. The CDR3 here is CAISGTNSGSTIYF. CDR3 nucleotides: TGTGCCATCAGTGGGACGAACTCTGGAAGCACCATATATTTT.